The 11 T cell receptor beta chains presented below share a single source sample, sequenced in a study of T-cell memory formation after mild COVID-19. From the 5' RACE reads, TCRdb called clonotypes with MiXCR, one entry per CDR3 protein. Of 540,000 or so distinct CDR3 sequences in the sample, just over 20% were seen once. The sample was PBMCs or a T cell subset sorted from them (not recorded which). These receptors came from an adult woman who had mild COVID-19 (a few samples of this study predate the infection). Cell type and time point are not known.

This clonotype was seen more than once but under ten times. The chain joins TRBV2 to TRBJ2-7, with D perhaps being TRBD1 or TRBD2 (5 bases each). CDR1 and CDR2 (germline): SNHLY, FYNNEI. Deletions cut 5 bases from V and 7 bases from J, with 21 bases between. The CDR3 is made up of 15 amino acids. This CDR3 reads CASSSFGTVTGEQYF. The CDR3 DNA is TGTGCCAGCAGTTCATTCGGGACGGTGACGGGTGAGCAGTACTTC. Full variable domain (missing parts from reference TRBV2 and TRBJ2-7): EPEVTQTPSHQVTQMGQEVILRCVPISNHLYFYWYRQILGQKVEFLVSFYNNEISEKSEIFDDQFSVERPDGSNFTLKIRSTKLEDSAMYFCASSSFGTVTGEQYFGPGTRLTVT.

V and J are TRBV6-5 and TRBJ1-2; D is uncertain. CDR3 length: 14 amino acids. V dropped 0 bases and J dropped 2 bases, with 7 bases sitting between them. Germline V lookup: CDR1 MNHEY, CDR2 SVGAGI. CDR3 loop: CASSYSPENYGYTF. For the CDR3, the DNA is TGTGCCAGCAGTTACTCTCCGGAAAACTATGGCTACACCTTC.

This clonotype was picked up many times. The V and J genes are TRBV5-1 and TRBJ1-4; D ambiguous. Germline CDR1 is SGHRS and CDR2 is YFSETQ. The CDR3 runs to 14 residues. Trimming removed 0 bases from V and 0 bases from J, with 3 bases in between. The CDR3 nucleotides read TGCGCCAGCAGCTTGGCCTCAACTAATGAAAAACTGTTTTTT. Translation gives CASSLASTNEKLFF.

In nucleotides, the CDR3 is TGCAGTGCTGCCCGGGACAGCAATTCACCCCTCCACTTT. Translating gives CSAARDSNSPLHF. The V and J genes are TRBV20-1 and TRBJ1-6; 7 nucleotides agree with TRBD1. The CDR3 consists of 13 residues. With 5 bases clipped from V and 7 bases from J, the junction kept 5 bases outside the gene matches. CDR1 and CDR2 from the germline V gene are DFQATT and SNEGSKA (reference sequence).

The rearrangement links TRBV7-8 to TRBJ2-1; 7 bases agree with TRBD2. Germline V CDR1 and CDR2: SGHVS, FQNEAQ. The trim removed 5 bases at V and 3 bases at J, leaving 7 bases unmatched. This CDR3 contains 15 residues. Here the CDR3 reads CASSRAGMNYNEQFF. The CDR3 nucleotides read TGTGCCAGCAGCCGAGCGGGGATGAACTACAATGAGCAGTTCTTC.

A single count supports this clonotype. The chain's CDR3 is CASTPNTDTQYF. CDR3 nucleotides: TGTGCCAGCACTCCCAACACAGATACGCAGTATTTT. V gene TRBV25-1 combines with J gene TRBJ2-3; D unclear. The V gene lost 7 bases and the J gene lost 2 bases, with 7 bases spanning the gap. From germline, CDR1 is MGHDK and CDR2 SYGVNS. This CDR3 region has 12 residues.

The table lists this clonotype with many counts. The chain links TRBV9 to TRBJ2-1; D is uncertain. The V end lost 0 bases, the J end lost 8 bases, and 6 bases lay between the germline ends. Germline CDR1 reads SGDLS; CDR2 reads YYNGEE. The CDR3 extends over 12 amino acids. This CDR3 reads CASSVASDEQFF. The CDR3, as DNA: TGTGCCAGCAGCGTAGCTTCAGATGAGCAGTTCTTC.

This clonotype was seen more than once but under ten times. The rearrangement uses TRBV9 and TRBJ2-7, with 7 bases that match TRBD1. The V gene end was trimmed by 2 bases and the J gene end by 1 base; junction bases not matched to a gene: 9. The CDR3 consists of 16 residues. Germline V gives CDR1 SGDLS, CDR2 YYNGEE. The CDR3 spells CASSVGTDVPSYEQYF. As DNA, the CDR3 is TGTGCCAGCAGCGTTGGGACAGATGTACCTTCCTACGAGCAGTACTTC.

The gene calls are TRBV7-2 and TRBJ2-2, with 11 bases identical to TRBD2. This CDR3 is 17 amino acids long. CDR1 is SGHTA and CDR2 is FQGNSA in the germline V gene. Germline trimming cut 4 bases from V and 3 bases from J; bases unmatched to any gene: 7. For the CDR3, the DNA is TGTGCCAGCAGCTCCAACGGACTAGCGGGCGACACCGGGGAGCTGTTTTTT. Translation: CASSSNGLAGDTGELFF.

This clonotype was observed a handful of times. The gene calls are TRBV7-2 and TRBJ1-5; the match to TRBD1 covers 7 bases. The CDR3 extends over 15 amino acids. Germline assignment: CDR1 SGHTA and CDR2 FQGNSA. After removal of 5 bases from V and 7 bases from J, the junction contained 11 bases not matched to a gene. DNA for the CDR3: TGTGCCAGCAGCCCGGGGCTAGGGGGCACCCAGCCCCAGCATTTT. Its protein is CASSPGLGGTQPQHF. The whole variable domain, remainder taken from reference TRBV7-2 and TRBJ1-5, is GAGVSQSPSNKVTEKGKDVELRCDPISGHTALYWYRQSLGQGLEFLIYFQGNSAPDKSGLPSDRFSAERTGGSVSTLTIQRTQQEDSAVYLCASSPGLGGTQPQHFGDGTRLSIL.

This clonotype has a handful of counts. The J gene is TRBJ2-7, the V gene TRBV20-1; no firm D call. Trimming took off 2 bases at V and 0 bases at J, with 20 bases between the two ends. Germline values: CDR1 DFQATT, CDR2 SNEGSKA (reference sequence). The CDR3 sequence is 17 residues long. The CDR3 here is CSARPTPLRPISYEQYF. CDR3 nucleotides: TGCAGTGCTAGACCGACCCCCCTTAGACCCATCTCCTACGAGCAGTACTTC.